The next 25 T cell receptor beta chains were all read from a single sample in a study of CD8 T cells in ankylosing spondylitis. A single record per CDR3 protein comes from TCRdb applying MiXCR to the 5' RACE reads. There are almost 30,000 distinct CDR3 sequences in the sample; 5% to 5.5% occur only once, and less than 2% lies in the top ten. Material: blood, either unsorted or a sorted T cell fraction (not recorded which). Receptors originate from a female donor with ankylosing spondylitis or in good health (not recorded which).

This clonotype was observed at least ten times. The genes are TRBV9 and TRBJ2-3; 13 bases are a match to TRBD2. V gave up 4 bases and J gave up 2 bases; unmatched junction bases: 4. Germline CDR1 and CDR2: SGDLS and YYNGEE. The CDR3 runs 16 residues. CDR3 loop: CASSLLAGGVTDTQYF. In nucleotides, the CDR3 is TGTGCCAGCAGCCTACTAGCGGGAGGGGTCACAGATACGCAGTATTTT.

This clonotype occurred many times. The gene calls are TRBV9 and TRBJ2-5; maybe TRBD2 (6 bases). The CDR3 extends over 14 amino acids. The V gene's germline CDR1 is SGDLS and CDR2 YYNGEE. V shed 5 bases and J shed 4 bases, with 15 bases lying between them. This CDR3 is CASSRLVGGETQYF. As DNA, the CDR3 is TGTGCCAGCAGTCGACTAGTTGGGGGAGAGACCCAGTACTTC.

This clonotype was recorded at least ten times. V usage is TRBV9 and J usage is TRBJ1-6, with TRBD1 as a possible D gene (5 bases). Germline CDR1 is SGDLS and CDR2 is YYNGEE. This CDR3 is 15 amino acids long. V was trimmed by 4 bases and J by 6 bases, leaving 14 bases between them. CDR3 protein: CASSSRGGGNSPLHF. CDR3 nucleotide sequence: TGTGCCAGCAGCTCCCGGGGGGGAGGTAATTCACCCCTCCACTTT. Combining the CDR3 with reference TRBV9 and TRBJ1-6 gives the whole variable domain DSGVTQTPKHLITATGQRVTLRCSPRSGDLSVYWYQQSLDQGLQFLIQYYNGEERAKGNILERFSAQQFPDLHSELNLSSLELGDSALYFCASSSRGGGNSPLHFGNGTRLTVT.

The sample holds many counts of this clonotype. This chain joins TRBV9 and TRBJ2-1; 9 bases match TRBD2. J gave up 1 base and V 3 bases, and 8 bases lay outside the gene matches. The CDR3 consists of 17 residues. Per germline, CDR1 SGDLS and CDR2 YYNGEE. CDR3: CASSGASSGTSYNEQFF. The DNA of the CDR3 is TGTGCCAGCAGCGGCGCTTCTAGCGGGACGTCCTACAATGAGCAGTTCTTC.

At least ten counts were recorded for this clonotype. This chain uses TRBV9 with TRBJ1-1; D is ambiguous. The germline V and J ends were trimmed by 4 bases and 3 bases, with 16 bases remaining between them. The length of the CDR3 is 15 residues. Looked up from germline, CDR1 is SGDLS and CDR2 is YYNGEE. The CDR3: CASSPGVGVHTEAFF. The CDR3 region has the DNA TGTGCCAGCAGCCCTGGGGTGGGAGTTCACACTGAAGCTTTCTTT.

This clonotype was counted many times. This rearrangement joins TRBV9 to TRBJ2-1; 8 nucleotides match TRBD2. V lost 6 bases and J lost 5; bases outside the gene matches: 10. This CDR3 spans 15 amino acids. CDR1 is SGDLS, CDR2 YYNGEE, per germline. The CDR3: CASNPRGGSNNEQFF. In DNA form, the CDR3 reads TGTGCCAGCAATCCACGGGGGGGGTCTAACAATGAGCAGTTCTTC.

The chain's CDR3 is CASSVATGSTYNEQFF. In DNA, the CDR3 is TGTGCCAGCAGCGTAGCTACTGGTAGCACCTACAATGAGCAGTTCTTC. The rearrangement links TRBV9 to TRBJ2-1; D is ambiguous. Trimming left V 0 bases short and J 2 bases short, with 12 bases between. The CDR3 spans 16 residues. Germline V gene lookup returns CDR1 SGDLS and CDR2 YYNGEE.

This clonotype was recorded many times. One junction end disagrees with the germline gene, perhaps due to a read error. V gene TRBV12-3 or TRBV12-4 combines with J gene TRBJ2-7; D possibly corresponds to TRBD1 (5 bases). CDR3 size: 11 residues. The CDR3: CASSLGGEPNF. The CDR3 DNA is TGTGCCAGCAGTTTAGGGGGCGAGCCGAACTTC.

This clonotype was seen many times. V and J are TRBV9 and TRBJ2-1; the D is unclear. The CDR3 extends over 12 amino acids. The V end was cut by 2 bases, the J end by 6 bases, with 6 bases between. Germline loops: CDR1 SGDLS, CDR2 YYNGEE. The CDR3 sequence is CASSVGFNEQFF. CDR3 DNA sequence: TGTGCCAGCAGCGTCGGTTTCAATGAGCAGTTCTTC.

This clonotype was observed many times. The rearrangement links TRBV9 to TRBJ2-5; D gene uncertain. CDR3 size: 14 residues. V dropped 0 bases and J dropped 4 bases, with 10 bases sitting between them. The germline V gene encodes CDR1 SGDLS and CDR2 YYNGEE. CDR3 sequence reads: CASSVASGLETQYF. In DNA, the CDR3 is TGTGCCAGCAGCGTAGCGTCCGGGTTAGAGACCCAGTACTTC.

This clonotype was observed a handful of times. The chain combines TRBV9 with TRBJ2-7, with D tentatively TRBD2 (5 bases). The CDR3 covers 14 residues. Trimming left V 4 bases short and J 0 bases short, with 11 bases between. CDR1 SGDLS and CDR2 YYNGEE come from the germline V gene. The CDR3, as DNA: TGTGCCAGCAGCCCCCTAGCCTCCTCCTACGAGCAGTACTTC. Translating it yields CASSPLASSYEQYF.

By share, this clonotype counts as medium-sized. The chain carries TRBV9 and TRBJ2-2; 7 bases are shared with TRBD2. V dropped 4 bases and J dropped 6; count of bases not matched to a gene: 9. Germline assignment: CDR1 SGDLS and CDR2 YYNGEE. This CDR3 has 15 amino acids. The DNA of the CDR3 is TGTGCCAGCAGCCTCATCCCTAGCGGAGCCGGGGAGCTGTTTTTT. Amino acid sequence: CASSLIPSGAGELFF.

The chain carries TRBV9 and TRBJ2-2; D tentatively reads TRBD1 or TRBD2 (5 bases each). The germline CDR1 and CDR2 sequences are SGDLS and YYNGEE. The CDR3 runs to 16 residues. V was pared by 2 bases and J by 1 base, with 12 bases between. The CDR3 region has the DNA TGTGCCAGCAGCGTGAGGGGAAGCCTGAACACCGGGGAGCTGTTTTTT. It codes for CASSVRGSLNTGELFF.

There are many counts of this clonotype. CDR3 nucleotides: TGTGCCAGCAGCTCAACCCCGGGGACTAGCGGGTCCCCTGTACAGTTCTTC. Translating it yields CASSSTPGTSGSPVQFF. The J gene is TRBJ2-1, the V gene TRBV9; TRBD2 matches 12 bases. V lost 4 bases to trimming and J lost 13 bases; unmatched junction nucleotides: 18. The CDR3 is 17 residues long. The germline V gene has CDR1 SGDLS and CDR2 YYNGEE.

V and J are TRBV9 and TRBJ2-7; 11 bases are a match to TRBD2. Germline CDR1 and CDR2: SGDLS and YYNGEE. The V segment lost 0 bases and the J segment 10 bases; nucleotides outside the gene matches: 3. The CDR3 consists of 13 residues. The CDR3 reads CASSVVLAGEQYF. In nucleotides, the CDR3 is TGTGCCAGCAGCGTAGTACTAGCGGGAGAACAGTACTTC.

This clonotype is medium-sized within its sample. The chain carries TRBV9 and TRBJ1-1; a weak D match, TRBD1 (5 bases). Trimming removed 4 bases from V and 0 bases from J, with 13 bases in between. The CDR3 spans 15 residues. Germline V gene lookup returns CDR1 SGDLS and CDR2 YYNGEE. This CDR3 is CASSPNDRMNTEAFF. The CDR3 nucleotides read TGTGCCAGCAGCCCCAACGACAGAATGAACACTGAAGCTTTCTTT.

This clonotype was detected a few times. A clone one base away is much larger, so this may be a read error. V gene TRBV9 combines with J gene TRBJ2-7; 9 nucleotides line up with TRBD1. With 0 bases clipped from V and 4 bases from J, the junction kept 2 bases outside the gene matches. The CDR3 is 14 residues long. Per germline, CDR1 SGDLS and CDR2 YYNGEE. The CDR3 spells CASSVAGQGYEQYF. Here the CDR3 DNA reads TGTGCCAGCAGCGTAGCGGGACAGGGTTACGAGCAGTACTTC.

In its sample, this clonotype was seen many times. The chain couples TRBV9 to TRBJ2-3; tentatively, D is TRBD1 (5 bases). V was pared by 1 base and J by 5 bases, with 14 bases between. This CDR3 spans 15 amino acids. Germline CDR1 and CDR2: SGDLS and YYNGEE. In nucleotides, the CDR3 is TGTGCCAGCAGCGTATTCGCGGCAGGGCGAGATACGCAGTATTTT. Translation gives CASSVFAAGRDTQYF.

The sample holds many counts of this clonotype. V is TRBV9 and J is TRBJ2-7, with 7 bases that match TRBD2. Germline lookup yields CDR1 SGDLS and CDR2 YYNGEE. This CDR3 is 14 amino acids long. V was pared by 3 bases and J by 3 bases, with 6 bases of the junction left unmatched. The CDR3 region has the DNA TGTGCCAGCAGCGGCGGGACTAACTTCTACGAGCAGTACTTC. Its protein product is CASSGGTNFYEQYF.

The table lists this clonotype with many counts. This chain connects TRBV9 to TRBJ2-1; possible D gene TRBD1, 6 bases. This CDR3 region has 14 residues. Germline V gene lookup returns CDR1 SGDLS and CDR2 YYNGEE. Trimming removed 0 bases from V and 6 bases from J, with 10 bases in between. CDR3 in amino acids: CASSVGGGANEQFF. As DNA, the CDR3 is TGTGCCAGCAGCGTAGGAGGGGGAGCCAATGAGCAGTTCTTC. Supplemented by reference TRBV9 and TRBJ2-1, the full variable domain reads DSGVTQTPKHLITATGQRVTLRCSPRSGDLSVYWYQQSLDQGLQFLIQYYNGEERAKGNILERFSAQQFPDLHSELNLSSLELGDSALYFCASSVGGGANEQFFGPGTRLTVL.

The chain recombines TRBV9 with TRBJ2-3; a possible D gene is TRBD1 (6 bases). Trimming took off 5 bases at V and 9 bases at J, with 22 bases between the two ends. Germline CDR1 is SGDLS and CDR2 is YYNGEE. The CDR3 length is 15 residues. The CDR3 sequence is CASSSGTSQQETQYF. CDR3 coding DNA: TGTGCCAGCAGTTCCGGGACAAGCCAACAGGAGACGCAGTATTTT.

This clonotype was observed at least ten times. The J gene is TRBJ2-5, the V gene TRBV9; TRBD1 is a possible D gene (6 bases). The CDR3 has 16 residues. Germline CDR1 and CDR2: SGDLS and YYNGEE. Trimming cost V 0 bases and J 0 bases, with 12 bases left between them. The CDR3: CASSVGPQGNQETQYF. The CDR3 nucleotides read TGTGCCAGCAGCGTAGGCCCGCAGGGGAACCAAGAGACCCAGTACTTC.

The V call is TRBV9, the J call TRBJ2-7, with D possibly matching TRBD2 (5 bases). CDR1 is SGDLS and CDR2 is YYNGEE in the germline V gene. The CDR3 totals 14 residues. Trimming left V 0 bases short and J 6 bases short, with 13 bases between. The DNA of the CDR3 is TGTGCCAGCAGCGTAGGGACTGGTTCTGGCGAGCAGTACTTC. Translating gives CASSVGTGSGEQYF.

There are many counts of this clonotype. The chain employs TRBV9 and TRBJ1-3; D possibly corresponds to TRBD1 (5 bases). Trimming cost V 5 bases and J 2 bases, with 26 bases left between them. Germline CDR1 and CDR2: SGDLS and YYNGEE. The CDR3 covers 19 residues. The CDR3 DNA sequence: TGTGCCAGCAGTCCCTCCGGGACTCTCCGCTCTGGGGCTGGAAACACCATATATTTT. It encodes CASSPSGTLRSGAGNTIYF.

This clonotype is medium-sized (0.01 to 0.1%) in the sample. V gene TRBV9 combines with J gene TRBJ1-3; D is unclear. The CDR3 is made up of 15 amino acids. V was trimmed by 2 bases and J by 0 bases, leaving 9 bases between them. The germline gives CDR1 SGDLS, CDR2 YYNGEE. As DNA, the CDR3 is TGTGCCAGCAGCGTGGGAATCTCCTCTGGAAACACCATATATTTT. Translating gives CASSVGISSGNTIYF.